This T cell receptor beta chain was profiled in a study of cytotoxic CD8 clonotypes in ibrutinib-treated CLL. Study-wide results and limits: Public clonotypes proved infrequent, and on treatment they shrank or remained steady.

The CDR3 is made up of 14 amino acids. The germline gives CDR1 SGDLS, CDR2 YYNGEE. V gave up 3 bases and J gave up 1 base, with 9 bases separating them. As regards this clone: Its antigen is unidentified.

Some clones are missing from TCRdb's copy, which holds only in-frame ones; the method was immunoSEQ multiplex PCR. The profile covers some 98,000 clones, with around four fifths appearing a single time and about 29% taken by the ten largest. The sequence derives from a human donor with chronic lymphocytic leukemia. The sample here was PBMCs, taken after 12 months of ibrutinib treatment. The rearrangement uses TRBV9 and TRBJ2-3; the D gene is possibly TRBD2 (5 bases). The DNA of the CDR3 is TGTGCCAGCAGCGCAGGACTGGGCACAGATACGCAGTATTTT. Translated, it gives CASSAGLGTDTQYF.